This TCR beta chain originates from a study of T cells in Graves' hyperthyroidism and ophthalmopathy. Germline assignment: CDR1 SGHVS and CDR2 FQNEAQ. The CDR3 consists of 15 residues. V trimming: 5 bases; J trimming: 5 bases; junction bases outside the gene matches: 10. Across 18 months, stable Graves' hyperthyroidism was marked by no progression to ophthalmopathy. Patients aged 18 to 65 had newly diagnosed hyperthyroidism of under 2 months' duration. Amplification yielded TCR beta CDR3 regions, with RNA transcripts as the source. First-round RT-PCR with HTBI primers amplified the TCR CDR3 region. TCRdb used MiXCR to reprocess the multiplex PCR reads, holding one entry per CDR3 protein. This sample has approximately 330,000 distinct CDR3 sequences, with approximately 22% found just once.

The sequence was collected from a woman aged 45-65 years with Graves' hyperthyroidism. The genes are TRBV7-8 and TRBJ2-7; 9 bases align to TRBD1. The material sequenced was blood. For the CDR3, the DNA is TGTGCCAGCAGCAGGAGAGGGACAGGGAAGAACGAGCAGTACTTC. Translated: CASSRRGTGKNEQYF. The whole variable domain, remainder taken from reference TRBV7-8 and TRBJ2-7, is GAGVSQSPRYKVAKRGQDVALRCDPISGHVSLFWYQQALGQGPEFLTYFQNEAQLDKSGLPSDRFFAERPEGSVSTLKIQRTQQEDSAVYLCASSRRGTGKNEQYFGPGTRLTVT.